The present entry profiles one T cell receptor (beta chain) with its context. Authors of the study amplified TCR beta CDR3 regions from RNA transcripts. With the HTBI primer set, the TCR CDR3 went through a first round of RT-PCR. TCRdb recomputed calls from the multiplex PCR reads with MiXCR, one row per CDR3 protein. Among 450,000 to 700,000 distinct CDR3 sequences listed, 46% were seen once. These data come from a study of T cells in Graves' hyperthyroidism and ophthalmopathy. Diagnoses were established using clinical symptoms, serum thyroxine and TRAb, thyroid ultrasound and orbital computed tomography. This CDR3 has 12 residues. Trimming shortened V by 4 bases and J by 7 bases, and 10 bases separated the two germline ends. Germline lookup yields CDR1 SGHVS and CDR2 FNYEAQ.

The sequence was obtained from an adult woman with Graves' disease, either hyperthyroidism or ophthalmopathy (not recorded which). The chain carries TRBV7-6 and TRBJ2-5, with D possibly matching TRBD2 (5 bases). Sample: peripheral blood or thyroid tissue (not recorded which). For the CDR3, the DNA is TGTGCCAGCAGCTCGGGCCGGGGGACCCAGTACTTC. This sequence encodes CASSSGRGTQYF. The full variable domain, rest sourced from reference TRBV7-6 and TRBJ2-5, is GAGVSQSPRYKVTKRGQDVALRCDPISGHVSLYWYRQALGQGPEFLTYFNYEAQQDKSGLPNDRFSAERPEGSISTLTIQRTEQRDSAMYRCASSSGRGTQYFGPGTRLLVL.